The source of this T cell receptor beta chain is a study of siplizumab effects on memory and regulatory T cells. Regarding the study as a whole: Proliferating Tregs from siplizumab cultures lacked functional confirmation of suppression.

Germline-derived CDR1 and CDR2 are MNHNS and SASEGT. This CDR3 has 14 residues. Deletions cut 1 base from V and 4 bases from J, with 11 bases between. Notes on this clone: Its antigen is unknown.

TCRdb's copy holds only in-frame clones and misses some; the assay was immunoSEQ multiplex PCR. The sample records about 56,000 clones, around 98% being singletons. This TCR came from a human donor in good health. The V call is TRBV6-1, the J call TRBJ2-7; maybe TRBD1 (5 bases). The specimen was naive CD8+ T cells sorted from blood. The CDR3 nucleotides read TGTGCCAGCAGTGAAGTTCCAGGGAATTACGAGCAGTACTTC. Amino acids: CASSEVPGNYEQYF.